This T cell receptor (beta chain) emerged from a study of T cell repertoires in cytomegalovirus infection. Germline V CDR1 and CDR2: SQVTM, ANQGSEA. The CDR3 sequence is 13 residues long. With 6 bases clipped from V and 5 bases from J, the junction kept 8 bases outside the gene matches. From the reads, TCRdb called clonotypes with MiXCR, one entry per CDR3 protein. The sample contains hundreds of thousands of distinct CDR3 sequences, 8% to 10% of which appear only once. This clonotype was picked up a small number of times. Sequenced material: PBMCs. This TCR was sampled from a human donor in good health (CMV status not recorded). Some clones in this sample may be carry-over from other donors' samples. The chain combines TRBV29-1 with TRBJ1-1, with 8 bases matching TRBD1. CDR3: CSVDQTGETEAFF. The DNA of the CDR3 is TGCAGCGTGGATCAGACAGGGGAGACTGAAGCTTTCTTT.